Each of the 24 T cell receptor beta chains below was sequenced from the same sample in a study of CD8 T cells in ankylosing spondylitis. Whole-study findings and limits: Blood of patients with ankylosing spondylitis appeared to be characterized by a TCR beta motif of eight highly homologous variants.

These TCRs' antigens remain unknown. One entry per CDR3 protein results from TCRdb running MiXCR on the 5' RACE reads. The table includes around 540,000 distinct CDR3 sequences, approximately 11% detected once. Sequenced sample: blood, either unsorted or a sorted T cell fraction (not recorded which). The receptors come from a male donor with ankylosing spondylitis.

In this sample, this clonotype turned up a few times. CDR3 in amino acids: CASSPRREPYNEQFF. The CDR3 DNA sequence: TGTGCCAGCAGCCCCCGCAGGGAACCCTACAATGAGCAGTTCTTC. V is TRBV7-9 and J is TRBJ2-1, with D possibly TRBD1 on 5 matching bases. CDR1 and CDR2 from the germline V gene are SEHNR and FQNEAQ (reference sequence). The V end lost 5 bases, the J end lost 2 bases, and 13 bases lay between the germline ends. The CDR3 loop spans 15 amino acids.

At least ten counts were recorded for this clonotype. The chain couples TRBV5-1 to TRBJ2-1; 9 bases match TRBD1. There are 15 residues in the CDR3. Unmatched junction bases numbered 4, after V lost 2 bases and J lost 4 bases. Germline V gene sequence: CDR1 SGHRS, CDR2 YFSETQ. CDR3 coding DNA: TGCGCCAGCAGCTTTACAGGGGGCGCTTACAATGAGCAGTTCTTC. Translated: CASSFTGGAYNEQFF.

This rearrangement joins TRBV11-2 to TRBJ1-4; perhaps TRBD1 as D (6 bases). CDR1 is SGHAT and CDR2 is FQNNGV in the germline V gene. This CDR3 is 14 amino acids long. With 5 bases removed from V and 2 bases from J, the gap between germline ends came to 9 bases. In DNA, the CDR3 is TGTGCCAGCAGCCAGGACAGTACTAATGAAAAACTGTTTTTT. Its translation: CASSQDSTNEKLFF.

Here the CDR3 DNA reads TGCAGCGTTGACCCTAGCGGGATCGATGAGCAGTTCTTC. Encoded protein: CSVDPSGIDEQFF. This chain links TRBV29-1 with TRBJ2-1, with 9 bases aligning to TRBD2. The CDR3 runs to 13 residues. CDR1 is SQVTM and CDR2 is ANQGSEA in the germline V gene. V lost 3 bases, J lost 8 bases, and 5 bases stayed unmatched.

This CDR3 reads CASSSGGFLRTEAFF. Written as DNA, the CDR3 is TGTGCCAGCAGCTCCGGGGGGTTTTTGAGGACTGAAGCTTTCTTT. J is TRBJ1-1 and V is TRBV12-3 or TRBV12-4, with D possibly matching TRBD1 (5 bases). The CDR3 has 15 residues. V was clipped by 6 bases and J by 5 bases, with 19 bases between them.

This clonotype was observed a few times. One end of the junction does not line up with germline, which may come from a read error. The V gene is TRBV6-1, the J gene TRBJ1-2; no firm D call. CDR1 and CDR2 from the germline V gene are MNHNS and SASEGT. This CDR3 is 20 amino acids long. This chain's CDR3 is CASSEVFNPRSHNTKYGYTF. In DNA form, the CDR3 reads TGTGCCAGCAGTGAAGTATTTAACCCACGGTCCCACAATACTAAATATGGCTACACCTTC.

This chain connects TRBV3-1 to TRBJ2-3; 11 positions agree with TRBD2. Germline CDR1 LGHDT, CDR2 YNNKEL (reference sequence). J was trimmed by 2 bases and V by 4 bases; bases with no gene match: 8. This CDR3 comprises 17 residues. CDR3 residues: CASSPGTSGPTTDTQYF. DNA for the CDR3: TGTGCCAGCAGCCCCGGGACTAGCGGACCCACCACAGATACGCAGTATTTT.

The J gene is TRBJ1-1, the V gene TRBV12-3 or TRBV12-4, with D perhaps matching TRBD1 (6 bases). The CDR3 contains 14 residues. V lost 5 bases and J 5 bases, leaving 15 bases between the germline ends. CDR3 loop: CASSTQGGGTEAFF. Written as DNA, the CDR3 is TGTGCCAGCAGTACACAGGGTGGCGGGACTGAAGCTTTCTTT.

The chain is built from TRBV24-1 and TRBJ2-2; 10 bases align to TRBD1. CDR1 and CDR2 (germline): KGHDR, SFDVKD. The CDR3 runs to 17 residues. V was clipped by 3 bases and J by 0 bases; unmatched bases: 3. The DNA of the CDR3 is TGTGCCACCAGTGATCCCGGGACAGGGGCGAACACCGGGGAGCTGTTTTTT. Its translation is CATSDPGTGANTGELFF.

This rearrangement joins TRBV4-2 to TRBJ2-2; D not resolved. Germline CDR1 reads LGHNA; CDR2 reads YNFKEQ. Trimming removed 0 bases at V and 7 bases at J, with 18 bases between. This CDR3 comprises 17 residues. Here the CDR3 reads CASSQDLFERRGGELFF. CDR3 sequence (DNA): TGTGCCAGCAGCCAAGATCTTTTTGAGCGACGCGGCGGGGAGCTGTTTTTT.

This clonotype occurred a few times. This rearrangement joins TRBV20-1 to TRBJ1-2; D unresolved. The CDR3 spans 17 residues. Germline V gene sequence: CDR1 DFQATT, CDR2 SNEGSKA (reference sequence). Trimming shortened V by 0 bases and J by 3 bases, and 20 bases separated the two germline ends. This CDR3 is CSARDLRGGKEDYGYTF. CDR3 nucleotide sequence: TGCAGTGCTAGAGATCTTCGTGGAGGAAAGGAAGACTATGGCTACACCTTC.

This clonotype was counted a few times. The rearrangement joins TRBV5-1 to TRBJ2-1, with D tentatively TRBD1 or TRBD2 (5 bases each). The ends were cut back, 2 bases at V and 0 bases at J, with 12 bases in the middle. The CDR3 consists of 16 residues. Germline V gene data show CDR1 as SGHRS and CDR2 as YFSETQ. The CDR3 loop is CASSFWVGGSYNEQFF. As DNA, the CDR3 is TGCGCCAGCAGCTTTTGGGTTGGGGGCTCCTACAATGAGCAGTTCTTC. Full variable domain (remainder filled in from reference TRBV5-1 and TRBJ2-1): KAGVTQTPRYLIKTRGQQVTLSCSPISGHRSVSWYQQTPGQGLQFLFEYFSETQRNKGNFPGRFSGRQFSNSRSEMNVSTLELGDSALYLCASSFWVGGSYNEQFFGPGTRLTVL.

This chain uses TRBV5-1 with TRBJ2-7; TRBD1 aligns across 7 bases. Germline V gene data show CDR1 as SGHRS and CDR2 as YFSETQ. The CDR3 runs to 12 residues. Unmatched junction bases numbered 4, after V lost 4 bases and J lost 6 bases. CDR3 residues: CASSPTGVEQYF. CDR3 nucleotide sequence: TGCGCCAGCAGCCCTACAGGGGTCGAGCAGTACTTC.

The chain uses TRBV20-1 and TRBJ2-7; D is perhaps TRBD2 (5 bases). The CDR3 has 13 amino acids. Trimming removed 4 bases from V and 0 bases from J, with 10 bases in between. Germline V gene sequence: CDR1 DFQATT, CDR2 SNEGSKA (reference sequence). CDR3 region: CSAISSSSYEQYF. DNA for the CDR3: TGCAGTGCTATTTCTAGCAGCTCCTACGAGCAGTACTTC.

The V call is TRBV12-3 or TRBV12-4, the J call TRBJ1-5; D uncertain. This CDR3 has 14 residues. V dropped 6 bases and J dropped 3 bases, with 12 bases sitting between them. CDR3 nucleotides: TGTGCCAGCAGCATTAACGCTAACAATCAGCCCCAGCATTTT. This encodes CASSINANNQPQHF.

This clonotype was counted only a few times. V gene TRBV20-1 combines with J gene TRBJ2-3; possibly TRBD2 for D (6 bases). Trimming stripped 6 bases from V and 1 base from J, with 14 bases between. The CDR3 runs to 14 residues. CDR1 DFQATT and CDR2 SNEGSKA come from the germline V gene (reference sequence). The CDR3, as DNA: TGCAGTGCCACGAGCGGGCGGGGCACAGATACGCAGTATTTT. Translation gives CSATSGRGTDTQYF.

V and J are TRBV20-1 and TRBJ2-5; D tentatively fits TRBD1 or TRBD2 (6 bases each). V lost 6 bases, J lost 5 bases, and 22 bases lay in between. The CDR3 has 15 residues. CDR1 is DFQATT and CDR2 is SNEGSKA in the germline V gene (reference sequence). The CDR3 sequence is CSARGAGPKEETQYF. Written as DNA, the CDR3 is TGCAGTGCGAGGGGGGCCGGGCCCAAAGAGGAGACCCAGTACTTC.

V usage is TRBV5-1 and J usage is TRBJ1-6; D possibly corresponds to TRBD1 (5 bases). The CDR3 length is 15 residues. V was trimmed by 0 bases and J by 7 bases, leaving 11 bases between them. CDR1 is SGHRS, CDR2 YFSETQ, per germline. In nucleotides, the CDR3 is TGCGCCAGCAGCTTGGCAGGGTTTGAAAATTCACCCCTCCACTTT. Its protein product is CASSLAGFENSPLHF.

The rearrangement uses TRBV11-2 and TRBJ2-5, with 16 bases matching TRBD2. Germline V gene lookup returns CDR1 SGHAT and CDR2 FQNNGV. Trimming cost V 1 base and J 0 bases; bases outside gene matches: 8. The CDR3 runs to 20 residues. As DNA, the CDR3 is TGTGCCAGCAGCTTAGGGGGACTAGCGGGAGGGCCAACGTACCAAGAGACCCAGTACTTC. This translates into CASSLGGLAGGPTYQETQYF.

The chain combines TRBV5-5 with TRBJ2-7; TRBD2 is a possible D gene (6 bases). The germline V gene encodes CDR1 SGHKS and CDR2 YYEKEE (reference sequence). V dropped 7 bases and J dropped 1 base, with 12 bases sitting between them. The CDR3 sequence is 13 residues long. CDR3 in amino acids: CASGPDYSYEQYF. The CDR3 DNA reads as TGTGCCAGCGGCCCGGACTATTCCTACGAGCAGTACTTC.

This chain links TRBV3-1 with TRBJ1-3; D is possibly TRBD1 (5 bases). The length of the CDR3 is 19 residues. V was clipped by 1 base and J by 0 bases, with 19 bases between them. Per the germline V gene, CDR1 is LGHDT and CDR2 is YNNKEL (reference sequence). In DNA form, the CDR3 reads TGTGCCAGCAGCCAAGTCTCAGGGTTGGCCCATAGCTCTGGAAACACCATATATTTT. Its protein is CASSQVSGLAHSSGNTIYF.

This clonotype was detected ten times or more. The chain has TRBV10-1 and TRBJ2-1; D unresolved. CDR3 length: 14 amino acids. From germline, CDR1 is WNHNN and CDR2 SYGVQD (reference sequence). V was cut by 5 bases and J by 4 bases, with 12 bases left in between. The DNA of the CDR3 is TGCGCCAGCAGTTCGGGCGGCTTATACAATGAGCAGTTCTTC. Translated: CASSSGGLYNEQFF.

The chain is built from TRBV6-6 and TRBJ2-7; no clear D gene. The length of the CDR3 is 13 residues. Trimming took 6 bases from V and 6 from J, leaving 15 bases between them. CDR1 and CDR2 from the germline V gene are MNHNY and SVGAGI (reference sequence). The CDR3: CASSRNTETEQYV. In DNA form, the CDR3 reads TGTGCCAGCAGCCGTAATACAGAAACCGAGCAGTACGTC.

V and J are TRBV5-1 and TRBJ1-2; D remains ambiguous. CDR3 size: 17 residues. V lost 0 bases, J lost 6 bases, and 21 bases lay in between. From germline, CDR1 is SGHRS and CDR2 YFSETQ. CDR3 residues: CASSLDPAAGSSHGYTF. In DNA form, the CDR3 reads TGCGCCAGCAGCTTGGATCCGGCGGCCGGGAGTTCGCATGGCTACACCTTC.